The 2 T cell receptor beta chains below come from one sample, sequenced in a study of blood T cell repertoires in COVID-19. The data were produced by immunoSEQ multiplex PCR, yet TCRdb's version contains in-frame clones alone and is incomplete. The sample contains 150,000 or so clones, 70% to 90% of which appear only once. Source material: peripheral blood. The receptors were sampled from a man aged 18 to 29 with acute or convalescent COVID-19.

J is TRBJ2-5 and V is TRBV6-4, with 13 bases lining up with TRBD2. The CDR3 sequence is 15 residues long. Germline-derived CDR1 and CDR2 are MRHNA and SNTAGT. J lost 5 bases, V lost 6 bases, and 6 bases had no gene match. The CDR3: CASSTSGGAWETQYF. The CDR3 DNA reads TGTGCCAGCAGCACTAGCGGGGGGGCTTGGGAGACCCAGTACTTC.

This chain links TRBV27 with TRBJ2-1; 11 nucleotides line up with TRBD2. CDR3 length equals 15 residues. Germline CDR1 MNHEY, CDR2 SMNVEV (reference sequence). Losses at the gene ends were 3 bases for V and 4 bases for J; bases not matched to a gene: 2. CDR3 nucleotide sequence: TGTGCCAGCAGTTTTCGACTAGCGGGGTACAATGAGCAGTTCTTC. Translation: CASSFRLAGYNEQFF.